Sequencing of this T cell receptor (beta chain) was carried out in a study of graft-versus-host responses after intestinal transplantation. There are a few counts of this clone. Its antigen is not identified. Points from the study as a whole: Recipient bone marrow held GvH clones, some seen earlier in ileum or blood.

The ends were cut back, 5 bases at V and 2 bases at J, with 9 bases in the middle. Germline CDR1 SQVTM, CDR2 ANQGSEA. The CDR3 has 12 amino acids. TCRdb's copy holds only in-frame clones and misses some; the assay was immunoSEQ multiplex PCR. The data contain more than 80,000 clones, about nine tenths of them seen just once; the ten biggest clones take up around 0.3%. This rearrangement joins TRBV29-1 to TRBJ1-2; D call uncertain. Sequences were derived from unstimulated CD4+ T cells sorted from spleen or lymph node cells, sampled before transplant. The receptor was derived from a human donor who was the organ donor for an intestinal transplant. This CDR3 reads CSVRTENYGYTF. The CDR3 nucleotides are TGCAGCGTTCGCACAGAAAACTATGGCTACACCTTC.